The rows below give T cell receptor beta chains drawn from one sample of a study of blood T cell repertoires in COVID-19. The table came from immunoSEQ multiplex PCR; TCRdb's copy has only in-frame clones and leaves some out. The table shows some 200,000 clones, with around 82% occurring only once. Material: peripheral blood. Receptor source: a woman aged 70 to 79 with acute or convalescent COVID-19. The CDR3 runs from the conserved cysteine through the conserved F or W. D genes are given only for firm matches. For some rows the clone size is stated as once, few or many, or as a class when expanded; others skip it.

D	V	size	J	DNA	CDR3
-	TRBV6-1	few	TRBJ2-7	TGTGCCAGCAGTGAGGAACGGGGGGCGACCTACGAGCAGTACTTC	CASSEERGATYEQYF
-	TRBV12-3/TRBV12-4	once	TRBJ2-2	TGTGCCTCAACAGGCAGAGGCACCGGGGAGCTGTTTTTT	CASTGRGTGELFF
-	TRBV5-1	-	TRBJ2-5	TGCGCCAGCAGCTTGAGTGGCCTGGAAGAGACCCAGTACTTC	CASSLSGLEETQYF
TRBD1	TRBV12-5	-	TRBJ1-1	TGTGCTAGTGGTTTGGGAGGGGGCTGGACGAGCACTGAAGCTTTCTTT	CASGLGGGWTSTEAFF
-	TRBV5-4	-	TRBJ1-2	TGTGCCAGCAGCTTGGCAGGGCAACCTAACTATGGCTACACCTTC	CASSLAGQPNYGYTF
TRBD2	TRBV5-1	-	TRBJ2-5	TGCGCCAGCAGCCGGACTAGCGGGGACCAAGAGACCCAGTACTTC	CASSRTSGDQETQYF
-	TRBV6-6	once	TRBJ1-5	TGTGCCAGCAGAATACAGGGAGATCAGCCCCAGCATTTT	CASRIQGDQPQHF
-	TRBV7-2	-	TRBJ1-6	TGTGCCAGCAGCTTAACAGGTTTTAATTCACCCCTCCACTTT	CASSLTGFNSPLHF
TRBD1	TRBV2	-	TRBJ1-2	TGTGCCAGCAATTCACCAGGGGGCCTCGGTGGCTACACCTTC	CASNSPGGLGGYTF
-	TRBV5-1	-	TRBJ2-5	TGCGCCAGCGAGTTACAGGGTTATCAGAAAGAGACCCAGTACTTC	CASELQGYQKETQYF
-	TRBV29-1	-	TRBJ1-4	TGCAGCGTTGAAGTGACAAGTGATGAAAAACTGTTTTTT	CSVEVTSDEKLFF
-	TRBV5-1	once	TRBJ1-2	TGCGCCAGCAGCTTGGATCCTGCAAGAGGGGGAAATGGCTACACCTTC	CASSLDPARGGNGYTF
TRBD2	TRBV5-1	-	TRBJ2-5	TGCGCCAGCAGCTTAGGACTAGCGCGAGAAGAGACCCAGTACTTC	CASSLGLAREETQYF
TRBD2	TRBV19	-	TRBJ2-1	TGTGCCAGTAGTATCTTAGCGGGGGGCCCCTACAATGAGCAGTTCTTC	CASSILAGGPYNEQFF
TRBD2	TRBV5-6	-	TRBJ2-4	TGTGCCAGCAGCCCGACTAGCGGGGCAGTTCTAGCCAAAAACATTCAGTACTTC	CASSPTSGAVLAKNIQYF
-	TRBV20-1	-	TRBJ1-3	TGCAGTGCTCCGACAGGAAACACCATATATTTT	CSAPTGNTIYF
-	TRBV13	few	TRBJ1-1	TGTGCCAGCAGCTTAGATCGGAGTTATGAAGCTTTCTTT	CASSLDRSYEAFF
TRBD1	TRBV9	-	TRBJ2-7	TGTGCCAGCAGCGTCACCCAGGCAGGGGGTATCTACGAGCAGTACTTC	CASSVTQAGGIYEQYF
TRBD1	TRBV30	-	TRBJ2-5	TGTGCCTGGAGTGTTCAGGGGGCCCGAGAGACCCAGTACTTC	CAWSVQGARETQYF
TRBD2	TRBV2	once	TRBJ2-3	TGTGCCAGCAGGACTAGCGGGGGGGCTAAAGATACGCAGTATTTT	CASRTSGGAKDTQYF
-	TRBV6-6	few	TRBJ1-1	TGTGCCAGCAGTTACCCGGGGTTGGGGAACACTGAAGCTTTCTTT	CASSYPGLGNTEAFF
-	TRBV5-6	-	TRBJ2-1	TGTGCCAGCAGCTTGTATGGTACGAGCTCCTACAATGAGCAGTTCTTC	CASSLYGTSSYNEQFF
TRBD1	TRBV30	few	TRBJ1-6	TGTGCCTGGAGTCGTCCGGGACAGGGTTTTTACAATTCACCCCTCCACTTT	CAWSRPGQGFYNSPLHF
-	TRBV10-3	-	TRBJ2-7	TGTGCCATCAGTGTGGCCGGACAGCTCTCCTACGAGCAGTACTTC	CAISVAGQLSYEQYF
-	TRBV5-1	-	TRBJ1-1	TGCGCCAGCAGTCGGGGAGTAAACACTGAAGCTTTCTTT	CASSRGVNTEAFF
-	TRBV20-1	-	TRBJ1-4	TGCAGTGCTAGTACGACCGACAATAATGAAAAACTGTTTTTT	CSASTTDNNEKLFF
-	TRBV5-4	-	TRBJ1-1	TGTGCCAGCCGGGGGGACCTAACCTCGAACACTGAAGCTTTCTTT	CASRGDLTSNTEAFF
-	TRBV5-4	-	TRBJ1-4	TGTGCCAGCAGCTGGAGTCCCGGGACAAGGGGTGAAAAACTGTTTTTT	CASSWSPGTRGEKLFF
-	TRBV5-1	-	TRBJ1-4	TGCGCCAGCAGCACGGGACTTGATGAAAAACTGTTTTTT	CASSTGLDEKLFF
TRBD2	TRBV7-9	-	TRBJ2-7	TGTGCCAGCAGCTTAGTGACTAGCGGCTCCTACGAGCAGTACTTC	CASSLVTSGSYEQYF
TRBD2	TRBV6-5	-	TRBJ2-1	TGTGCCAGCATATCCCGGACTAGCGCGAGGGAGGAGCAGTTCTTC	CASISRTSAREEQFF
-	TRBV5-1	once	TRBJ2-2	TGCGCCAGCAGCTTGTACAGGGAAAACACCGGGGAGCTGTTTTTT	CASSLYRENTGELFF
TRBD1	TRBV5-1	-	TRBJ1-2	TGCGCCAGCAGCGCAGGGGACAGGGATTTCCCTAACTATGGCTACACCTTC	CASSAGDRDFPNYGYTF
-	TRBV6-5	-	TRBJ2-6	TGTGCCAGCAGACAGGGAACCACTGGGGCCAACGTCCTGACTTTC	CASRQGTTGANVLTF
TRBD1	TRBV5-1	-	TRBJ2-7	TGCGCCAGCAGCTTGGCGACAGGGGGATTTTACGAGCAGTACTTC	CASSLATGGFYEQYF
-	TRBV7-2	few	TRBJ2-7	TGTGCCAGCAGCCAAGACAGGCTATACGAGCAGTACTTC	CASSQDRLYEQYF
-	TRBV24-1	few	TRBJ2-5	TGTGCCACCAGTGATATAAGACAGACCATCAGCCAAGAGACCCAGTACTTC	CATSDIRQTISQETQYF
-	TRBV7-8	-	TRBJ1-4	TGTGCCAGCAGCCGGACGGGGGGGGCAACTAATGAAAAACTGTTTTTT	CASSRTGGATNEKLFF
TRBD1	TRBV5-1	-	TRBJ1-6	TGCGCCAGCAGCTCTCTACAGGGGAATTCACCCCTCCACTTT	CASSSLQGNSPLHF
-	TRBV7-3	-	TRBJ2-5	TGTGCCAGCAGCTTAGCAGGGGGGGAGACCCAGTACTTC	CASSLAGGETQYF
TRBD2	TRBV5-1	-	TRBJ2-1	TGCGCCAGCAGCCCAGTACTAGCGGGGGACCGGGGTAGAGGGCAGTTCTTC	CASSPVLAGDRGRGQFF
TRBD2	TRBV9	-	TRBJ2-5	TGTGCCAGCAGCCCCCAGTTGCGGGGGGGCCAAGAGACCCAGTACTTC	CASSPQLRGGQETQYF
TRBD2	TRBV9	-	TRBJ2-3	TGTGCCAGCAGCGTAAGAGAGACTAGCGCGTCAGATACGCAGTATTTT	CASSVRETSASDTQYF
-	TRBV19	once	TRBJ2-1	TGTGCCAGTAGTACAGACAGGAACTCCTACAATGAGCAGTTCTTC	CASSTDRNSYNEQFF
-	TRBV9	-	TRBJ2-1	TGTGCCAGCAGCGTAGACGGGGGTTCCTACAATGAGCAGTTCTTC	CASSVDGGSYNEQFF
-	TRBV18	-	TRBJ2-2	TGTGCCAGCTCATCAAACAGCAGAGATGGGGAGCTGTTTTTT	CASSSNSRDGELFF
TRBD1	TRBV5-8	-	TRBJ1-4	TGTGCCAGCAGCTCACCCGGGACAGGGAGTGAAAAACTGTTTTTT	CASSSPGTGSEKLFF
-	TRBV6-5	-	TRBJ2-3	TGTGCCAGCAGTCCTAGCGCCCTCAACCCGGGTACGCAGTATTTT	CASSPSALNPGTQYF
-	TRBV4-3	-	TRBJ1-6	TGCGCCAGCAGCCAGGACTGGACCCTCTCACCCCTCCACTTT	CASSQDWTLSPLHF
-	TRBV19	-	TRBJ2-1	TGTGCCAGTAGTATCGGACTTTTGGATGAGCAGTTCTTC	CASSIGLLDEQFF
-	TRBV19	-	TRBJ1-1	TGTGCCAGTAGTCAAAAGGGAGCAGGGGAGCCCACTGAAGCTTTCTTT	CASSQKGAGEPTEAFF
-	TRBV7-7	-	TRBJ2-1	TGTGCCAGCAGCTTAGATGGGGGGGGGCTGGATGAGCAGTTCTTC	CASSLDGGGLDEQFF
TRBD1	TRBV15	-	TRBJ2-3	TGTGCCACCACCCCCGGGGACAGGGGCCTCCCAGCGGATACGCAGTATTTT	CATTPGDRGLPADTQYF
-	TRBV6-2/TRBV6-3	-	TRBJ1-2	TGTGCCAGCAGTTACGGCGGCCGGGGTAACTATGGCTACACCTTC	CASSYGGRGNYGYTF
-	TRBV21-1	-	TRBJ2-1	TGTGCCGGGGCGACAGGGGAGCGCTTCGGGAGAAACAATGAGCAGTTCTTC	CAGATGERFGRNNEQFF
TRBD1	TRBV7-6	few	TRBJ2-2	TGTGCCAGCAGCCCCGCTCCCACAGGGGGCGCCGGCACCGGGGAGCTGTTTTTT	CASSPAPTGGAGTGELFF
-	TRBV5-5	few	TRBJ1-6	TGTGCCAGCAATGACTGGAGACTGAATTCACCCCTCCACTTT	CASNDWRLNSPLHF